These 10 T cell receptor beta chains originate from one sample sequenced in a study of blood T cell repertoires in COVID-19. Sequencing was performed with immunoSEQ multiplex PCR; in TCRdb, only in-frame clones are kept and a portion is missing. The sample consists of 95,000 to 110,000 clones, roughly 84% of them appearing once. The sample was peripheral blood. These receptors were taken from a human donor in a cohort sampled during active COVID-19.

The chain links TRBV28 to TRBJ2-4; weak D call: TRBD2 (7 bases). V gave up 3 bases and J gave up 4 bases, with 10 bases separating them. This CDR3 comprises 14 residues. Per the germline V gene, CDR1 is MDHEN and CDR2 is SYDVKM. CDR3 residues: CASSFAGAKNIQYF. Written as DNA, the CDR3 is TGTGCCAGCAGTTTCGCGGGGGCGAAAAACATTCAGTACTTC. Supplemented by reference TRBV28 and TRBJ2-4, the full variable domain reads DVKVTQSSRYLVKRTGEKVFLECVQDMDHENMFWYRQDPGLGLRLIYFSYDVKMKEKGDIPEGYSVSREKKERFSLILESASTNQTSMYLCASSFAGAKNIQYFGAGTRLSVL.

This clone was observed a few times. The chain is built from TRBV5-1 and TRBJ1-5, with 7 positions matching TRBD1. V lost 0 bases, J lost 5 bases, and 2 bases stayed unmatched. CDR1 SGHRS and CDR2 YFSETQ come from the germline V gene. CDR3 size: 14 residues. CDR3 amino acids: CASSLETGDQPQHF. The CDR3 nucleotides read TGCGCCAGCAGCTTGGAAACAGGGGATCAGCCCCAGCATTTT. The full variable domain, rest sourced from reference TRBV5-1 and TRBJ1-5, is KAGVTQTPRYLIKTRGQQVTLSCSPISGHRSVSWYQQTPGQGLQFLFEYFSETQRNKGNFPGRFSGRQFSNSRSEMNVSTLELGDSALYLCASSLETGDQPQHFGDGTRLSIL.

This clone was seen only a few times. The chain is built from TRBV18 and TRBJ2-7; TRBD2 matches 11 bases. The germline CDR1 and CDR2 sequences are KGHSH and LQKENI. CDR3 length: 14 amino acids. V lost 3 bases, J lost 3 bases, and 1 base stayed unmatched. The CDR3 DNA reads TGTGCCAGCTCACCGACTAGCGGGATCTACGAGCAGTACTTC. This encodes CASSPTSGIYEQYF.

This rearrangement joins TRBV28 to TRBJ1-1; a possible D gene is TRBD1 (6 bases). Per germline, CDR1 MDHEN and CDR2 SYDVKM. V was trimmed by 5 bases and J by 0 bases, leaving 13 bases between them. This CDR3 spans 15 amino acids. CDR3 region: CASSPGRTVNTEAFF. CDR3 in DNA: TGTGCCAGCAGTCCTGGCCGGACAGTGAACACTGAAGCTTTCTTT.

The chain couples TRBV11-2 to TRBJ2-7; D possibly corresponds to TRBD2 (7 bases). The CDR3 covers 16 residues. Trimming left V 5 bases short and J 4 bases short, with 21 bases between. CDR1 is SGHAT, CDR2 FQNNGV, per germline. The CDR3 loop is CASSDPGGGRIYEQYF. In DNA form, the CDR3 reads TGTGCCAGCAGCGACCCCGGCGGGGGCAGGATTTACGAGCAGTACTTC.

The chain joins TRBV4-1 to TRBJ2-5; no reliable D call. Germline lookup yields CDR1 MGHRA and CDR2 YSYEKL. Trimming pared 3 bases from V and 4 bases from J, leaving 18 bases between. This CDR3 contains 16 residues. The CDR3 reads CASSQTSMGNRETQYF. The CDR3 region has the DNA TGCGCCAGCAGCCAGACATCCATGGGTAACAGAGAGACCCAGTACTTC.

In this sample, this clone turned up a few times. The CDR3 DNA follows: TGTGCCACCAGCAGAGACAGGGGCTGGGGTGAAAAACTGTTTTTT. Its translation is CATSRDRGWGEKLFF. J is TRBJ1-4 and V is TRBV15; tentatively, D is TRBD1 (6 bases). This CDR3 spans 15 amino acids. V shed 0 bases and J shed 7 bases, with 12 bases lying between them. Germline V gene sequence: CDR1 LNHNV, CDR2 YYDKDF (reference sequence).

This clone appeared a few times. The chain couples TRBV15 to TRBJ1-5; TRBD1 aligns across 8 bases. This CDR3 is 17 amino acids long. V gave up 0 bases and J gave up 0 bases; unmatched junction bases: 4. Germline V gives CDR1 LNHNV, CDR2 YYDKDF (reference sequence). This chain's CDR3 is CATSRDLTGDSNQPQHF. The CDR3 nucleotides read TGTGCCACCAGCAGAGATTTGACAGGGGATAGCAATCAGCCCCAGCATTTT.

The chain's CDR3 is CASSYSTSSGIEAFF. DNA for the CDR3: TGTGCCAGCAGTTACTCGACTAGTTCGGGGATTGAAGCTTTCTTT. This rearrangement joins TRBV6-5 to TRBJ1-1; D uncertain. Deletions cut 0 bases from V and 7 bases from J, with 15 bases between. The CDR3 length is 15 residues. The germline gives CDR1 MNHEY, CDR2 SVGAGI.

The gene calls are TRBV24-1 and TRBJ2-1, with D perhaps TRBD2 (6 bases). Trimming pared 5 bases from V and 5 bases from J, leaving 18 bases between. Germline CDR1 is KGHDR and CDR2 is SFDVKD. This CDR3 spans 16 amino acids. The CDR3 nucleotides are TGTGCCACCAGTGGGGCTTACGGAGGGGACGACAATGAGCAGTTCTTC. This gives the protein CATSGAYGGDDNEQFF.